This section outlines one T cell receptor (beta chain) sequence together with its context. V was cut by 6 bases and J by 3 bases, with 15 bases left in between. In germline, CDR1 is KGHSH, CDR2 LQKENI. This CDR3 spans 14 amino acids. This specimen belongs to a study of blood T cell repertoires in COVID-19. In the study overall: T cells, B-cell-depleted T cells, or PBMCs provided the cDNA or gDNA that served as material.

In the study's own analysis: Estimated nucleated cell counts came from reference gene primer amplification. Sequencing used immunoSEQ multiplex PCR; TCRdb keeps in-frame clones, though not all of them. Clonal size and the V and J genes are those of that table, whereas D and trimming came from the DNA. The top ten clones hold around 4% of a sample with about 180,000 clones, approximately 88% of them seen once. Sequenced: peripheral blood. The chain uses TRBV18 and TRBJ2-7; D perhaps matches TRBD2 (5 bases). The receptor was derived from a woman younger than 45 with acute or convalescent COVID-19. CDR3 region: CASSETNLDYEQYF. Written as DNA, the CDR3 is TGTGCCAGCTCTGAGACTAACTTAGACTACGAGCAGTACTTC.